The 27 T cell receptor beta chains given below trace back to one sample, sequenced in a study of sequential checkpoint blockade in melanoma. The repertoire was sequenced with immunoSEQ multiplex PCR; TCRdb's copy has only in-frame clones and lacks some. The table includes about 15,000 clones, over 60% detected once. Treatment defined: randomized to nivolumab then ipilimumab (arm A) or the reverse (arm B). This sample comprised CD8+ T cells sorted from blood (inferred from file names), obtained from a patient given nivolumab and ipilimumab in sequence. The receptors here all came from a human donor with melanoma.

The chain has TRBV7-2 and TRBJ2-2, with a possible D match to TRBD2 (6 bases). The CDR3 runs 15 residues. V was trimmed by 5 bases and J by 7 bases, leaving 17 bases between them. In germline, CDR1 is SGHTA, CDR2 FQGNSA. CDR3 region: CASSQMGLIGGELFF. The CDR3 DNA is TGTGCCAGCAGCCAAATGGGACTTATCGGCGGGGAGCTGTTTTTT.

The gene calls are TRBV7-9 and TRBJ2-7; 13 bases are shared with TRBD2. With V trimmed by 6 bases and J by 2 bases, 16 bases remained unmatched. Per germline, CDR1 SEHNR and CDR2 FQNEAQ (reference sequence). The CDR3 sequence is 19 residues long. The CDR3 DNA is TGTGCCAGCAGACCGGGATCGGGGACTAGCGGGAATATCCCCTACGAGCAGTACTTC. It encodes CASRPGSGTSGNIPYEQYF.

V gene TRBV15 combines with J gene TRBJ1-3, with D possibly being TRBD1 (5 bases). V was pared by 1 base and J by 0 bases, with 7 bases between. The germline V gene encodes CDR1 LNHNV and CDR2 YYDKDF (reference sequence). This CDR3 has 15 amino acids. DNA of the CDR3: TGTGCCACCAGCAGAGGACAGAACTCTGGAAACACCATATATTTT. Translation: CATSRGQNSGNTIYF.

With regard to this clone: The junction departs from the called germline gene at one end, perhaps through a read error. The V gene is TRBV7-9, the J gene TRBJ2-5; TRBD2 agrees at 9 bases. Germline V gene data show CDR1 as SEHNR and CDR2 as FQNEAQ (reference sequence). The CDR3 is made up of 15 amino acids. CDR3 amino acids: CASSPDLGGGAVFDF. The CDR3 DNA is TGTGCCAGCAGCCCCGATCTGGGCGGGGGGGCCGTTTTCGACTTC.

The chain joins TRBV7-9 to TRBJ2-2; 9 bases are shared with TRBD1. The trim removed 6 bases at V and 7 bases at J, leaving 6 bases unmatched. This CDR3 has 14 residues. The germline V gene encodes CDR1 SEHNR and CDR2 FQNEAQ (reference sequence). This CDR3 reads CASRPQGAFGELFF. Written as DNA, the CDR3 is TGTGCCAGCAGGCCACAGGGGGCTTTCGGGGAGCTGTTTTTT.

This clone has only one observation. The chain couples TRBV9 to TRBJ2-1, with D uncertain. The germline gives CDR1 SGDLS, CDR2 YYNGEE. The CDR3 spans 11 residues. Trimming shortened V by 0 bases and J by 8 bases, and 3 bases separated the two germline ends. The CDR3 nucleotides read TGTGCCAGCAGCGTAGACTATGAGCAGTTCTTC. Its protein product is CASSVDYEQFF.

This chain links TRBV2 with TRBJ2-2, with D possibly matching TRBD1 (5 bases). Germline CDR1 SNHLY, CDR2 FYNNEI. This CDR3 is 12 amino acids long. V was shortened by 8 bases and J by 6 bases, with 10 bases between the two germline ends. The DNA of the CDR3 is TGTGCCAGCTTCTTAGGGGCCGGGGAGCTGTTTTTT. This encodes CASFLGAGELFF.

The sample holds a few counts of this clone. This chain links TRBV29-1 with TRBJ2-1; no firm D call. The CDR3 runs 12 residues. V lost 0 bases and J 8 bases, leaving 8 bases between the germline ends. Germline V gene lookup returns CDR1 SQVTM and CDR2 ANQGSEA. DNA for the CDR3: TGCAGCGTTGAAGAGAGGAGCTATGAGCAGTTCTTC. As protein: CSVEERSYEQFF.

The CDR3 nucleotides are TGCGCCAGCAGCCAAGATTCCCCCCTAGCGTCTACCTACAATGAGCAGTTCTTC. It encodes CASSQDSPLASTYNEQFF. The gene calls are TRBV4-3 and TRBJ2-1; D perhaps matches TRBD2 (6 bases). The germline CDR1 and CDR2 sequences are LGHNA and YSLEER. Trimming shortened V by 0 bases and J by 2 bases, and 17 bases separated the two germline ends. The CDR3 consists of 18 residues.

This chain connects TRBV9 to TRBJ1-1; 7 bases line up with TRBD1. Germline CDR1 reads SGDLS; CDR2 reads YYNGEE. CDR3 length: 14 residues. Trimming at V came to 3 bases and at J to 1 base, leaving 3 bases not matched to a gene. The CDR3 region has the DNA TGTGCCAGCAGCGGTTACAGGGGGAACACTGAAGCTTTCTTT. Translation gives CASSGYRGNTEAFF. The full variable domain, with the rest looked up from reference TRBV9 and TRBJ1-1, is DSGVTQTPKHLITATGQRVTLRCSPRSGDLSVYWYQQSLDQGLQFLIQYYNGEERAKGNILERFSAQQFPDLHSELNLSSLELGDSALYFCASSGYRGNTEAFFGQGTRLTVV.

The J gene is TRBJ2-1, the V gene TRBV5-4; D gene ambiguous. This CDR3 spans 12 amino acids. Germline CDR1 SGHNT, CDR2 YYREEE (reference sequence). V lost 2 bases and J lost 5, with 5 bases in between. The CDR3 sequence is CASSFSDNEQFF. DNA for the CDR3: TGTGCCAGCAGCTTTAGTGACAATGAGCAGTTCTTC. The whole variable domain, filled in from reference TRBV5-4 and TRBJ2-1, reads ETGVTQSPTHLIKTRGQQVTLRCSSQSGHNTVSWYQQALGQGPQFIFQYYREEENGRGNFPPRFSGLQFPNYSSELNVNALELDDSALYLCASSFSDNEQFFGPGTRLTVL.

The chain has TRBV2 and TRBJ2-1; TRBD2 matches 8 bases. The germline CDR1 and CDR2 sequences are SNHLY and FYNNEI. CDR3 length: 15 residues. The CDR3 protein is CVPLGGGTAWNEQFF. The DNA of the CDR3 is TGTGTCCCGCTCGGCGGGGGGACCGCTTGGAATGAGCAGTTCTTC.

CDR3 sequence: CAWSLGGLLYEQYF. CDR3 DNA: TGTGCCTGGAGTCTCGGGGGTCTGCTCTACGAGCAGTACTTC. This chain joins TRBV30 and TRBJ2-7; weak D call: TRBD2 (6 bases). CDR3 length: 14 amino acids. Trimming cost V 2 bases and J 3 bases, with 14 bases left between them. Germline CDR1 is GTSNPN and CDR2 is SVGIG (reference sequence).

This clone was detected only a few times. This rearrangement joins TRBV15 to TRBJ2-6; 8 bases are shared with TRBD1. Germline V gene lookup returns CDR1 LNHNV and CDR2 YYDKDF (reference sequence). Trimming removed 6 bases from V and 0 bases from J; junction bases left unmatched: 4. There are 16 residues in the CDR3. The CDR3 DNA reads as TGTGCCACCAGTCCTGACAGGGGCTCTGGGGCCAACGTCCTGACTTTC. This translates into CATSPDRGSGANVLTF.

V is TRBV25-1 and J is TRBJ1-4, with D maybe TRBD1 (6 bases). This CDR3 has 15 residues. Germline CDR1 reads MGHDK; CDR2 reads SYGVNS. V was clipped by 2 bases and J by 4 bases, with 11 bases between them. The DNA of the CDR3 is TGTGCCAGCAGTGAACGCAGGGGATTTAATGAAAAACTGTTTTTT. Amino acid sequence: CASSERRGFNEKLFF.

This clone was seen only once. This chain uses TRBV27 with TRBJ2-1; TRBD2 matches at 9 bases. The CDR3 is made up of 16 amino acids. The V segment lost 4 bases and the J segment 6 bases; nucleotides outside the gene matches: 10. Germline loops: CDR1 MNHEY, CDR2 SMNVEV (reference sequence). CDR3 in DNA: TGTGCCAGCAGTTCCGCTAGCGGGATTGTAGTCAATGAGCAGTTCTTC. It translates to CASSSASGIVVNEQFF.

The CDR3 DNA reads as TGTGCCAGCAGTTCCTCCCGGGGCGGGGGTTTCTATGAGCAGTTCTTC. This codes for CASSSSRGGGFYEQFF. The chain joins TRBV6-6 to TRBJ2-1; 7 bases map to TRBD2. This CDR3 contains 16 residues. V lost 4 bases to trimming and J lost 8 bases; unmatched junction nucleotides: 14. The V gene's germline CDR1 is MNHNY and CDR2 SVGAGI (reference sequence).

This clone was seen a single time. This chain uses TRBV5-1 with TRBJ2-1; D possibly corresponds to TRBD2 (6 bases). CDR1 SGHRS and CDR2 YFSETQ come from the germline V gene. The CDR3 is 13 amino acids. V lost 7 bases and J lost 7, with 15 bases in between. The CDR3 loop reads CASGGASLNEQFF. The DNA for the CDR3 is TGCGCCAGCGGAGGGGCTAGCTTAAATGAGCAGTTCTTC.

Only one count was recorded for this clone. The chain carries TRBV7-8 and TRBJ2-1, with TRBD2 matching 8 bases. Germline assignment: CDR1 SGHVS and CDR2 FQNEAQ. The CDR3 totals 15 residues. V was pared by 5 bases and J by 6 bases, with 9 bases of the junction left unmatched. CDR3 sequence: CASSPYGGAGNEQFF. CDR3 DNA sequence: TGTGCCAGCAGCCCCTACGGGGGGGCCGGCAATGAGCAGTTCTTC.

V usage is TRBV19 and J usage is TRBJ2-1, with 12 bases aligning to TRBD2. After removal of 8 bases from V and 10 bases from J, the junction contained 12 bases not matched to a gene. The CDR3 has 15 amino acids. Per germline, CDR1 LNHDA and CDR2 SQIVND (reference sequence). CDR3 DNA sequence: TGTGCCAGTGACGGACTAGCGGGACCCAAGGGGGAGCAGTTCTTC. Translating gives CASDGLAGPKGEQFF.

This chain joins TRBV27 and TRBJ2-7, with TRBD1 as a possible D gene (5 bases). The V end was cut by 0 bases, the J end by 5 bases, with 8 bases between. Germline-derived CDR1 and CDR2 are MNHEY and SMNVEV (reference sequence). The length of the CDR3 is 13 residues. The CDR3 region has the DNA TGTGCCAGCAGTTTATCGACAGCAAACGAGCAGTACTTC. Its translation: CASSLSTANEQYF.

The J gene is TRBJ2-5, the V gene TRBV13; TRBD1 aligns across 10 bases. The CDR3 has 17 residues. The junction had 14 bases not matched to a gene; V was cut back by 5 bases and J by 5 bases. Germline CDR1 is PRHDT and CDR2 is FYEKMQ (reference sequence). The CDR3 protein is CASSPDRGHPLRETQYF. The CDR3 region has the DNA TGTGCCAGCAGCCCCGACAGGGGGCACCCTCTTCGGGAGACCCAGTACTTC.

The gene calls are TRBV15 and TRBJ1-5; 7 positions agree with TRBD1. The CDR3 contains 16 residues. The germline V gene has CDR1 LNHNV and CDR2 YYDKDF (reference sequence). The V gene end was trimmed by 9 bases and the J gene end by 6 bases; junction bases not matched to a gene: 17. The CDR3 region is CATGGPGQDSGQPQHF. The CDR3 bases are TGTGCCACGGGGGGCCCCGGACAGGATTCGGGTCAGCCCCAGCATTTT.

The J gene is TRBJ2-1, the V gene TRBV7-9; a weak D match, TRBD2 (6 bases). The CDR3 is 17 amino acids. Between the trimmed V and J ends, which lost 1 base and 10 bases, there was a span of 23 bases. Germline V CDR1 and CDR2: SEHNR, FQNEAQ (reference sequence). CDR3 sequence: CASSLEGAGRAYGEQFF. The CDR3 bases are TGTGCCAGCAGCTTAGAAGGGGCGGGACGAGCTTACGGGGAGCAGTTCTTC.

The V gene is TRBV28, the J gene TRBJ2-3; 9 bases align to TRBD2. The V gene end was trimmed by 4 bases and the J gene end by 3 bases; junction bases not matched to a gene: 5. CDR1 is MDHEN and CDR2 is SYDVKM in the germline V gene. This CDR3 comprises 15 residues. In DNA form, the CDR3 reads TGTGCCAGCAGTTCGGGGACTAGCTGGACAGATACGCAGTATTTT. The encoded protein is CASSSGTSWTDTQYF.

V is TRBV27 and J is TRBJ2-1; TRBD1 matches 10 bases. V lost 6 bases and J lost 7; bases outside the gene matches: 9. The CDR3 contains 15 residues. CDR1 MNHEY and CDR2 SMNVEV come from the germline V gene (reference sequence). CDR3 in DNA: TGTGCCAGCAGCTCTCCCGGGACAGGGGTGAATGAGCAGTTCTTC. The encoded protein is CASSSPGTGVNEQFF.

This clone was detected only once. The chain links TRBV6-5 to TRBJ2-7, with a weak D call TRBD1 (5 bases). Trimming pared 5 bases from V and 2 bases from J, leaving 10 bases between. The CDR3 sequence is 13 residues long. Per the germline V gene, CDR1 is MNHEY and CDR2 is SVGAGI. The CDR3 loop reads CASSTQGPYEQYF. In DNA, the CDR3 is TGTGCCAGCAGTACTCAGGGCCCCTACGAGCAGTACTTC.